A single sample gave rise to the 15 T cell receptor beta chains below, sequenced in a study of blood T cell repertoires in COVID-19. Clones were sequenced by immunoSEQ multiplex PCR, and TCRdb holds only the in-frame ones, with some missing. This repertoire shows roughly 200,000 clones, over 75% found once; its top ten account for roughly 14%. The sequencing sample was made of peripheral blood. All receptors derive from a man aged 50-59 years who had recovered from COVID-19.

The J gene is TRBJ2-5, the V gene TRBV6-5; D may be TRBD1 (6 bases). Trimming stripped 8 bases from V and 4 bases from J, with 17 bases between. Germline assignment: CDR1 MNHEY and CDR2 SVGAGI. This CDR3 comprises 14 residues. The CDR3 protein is CASGRTGKGETQYF. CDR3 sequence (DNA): TGTGCCAGCGGGCGAACAGGGAAGGGAGAGACCCAGTACTTC.

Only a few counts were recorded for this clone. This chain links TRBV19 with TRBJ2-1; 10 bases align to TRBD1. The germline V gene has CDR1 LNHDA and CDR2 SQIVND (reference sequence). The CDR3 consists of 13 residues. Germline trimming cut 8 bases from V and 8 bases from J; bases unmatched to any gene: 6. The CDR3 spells CASRGTGDDEQFF. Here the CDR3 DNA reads TGTGCCAGTCGGGGGACAGGGGACGATGAGCAGTTCTTC. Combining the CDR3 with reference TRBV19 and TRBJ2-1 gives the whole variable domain DGGITQSPKYLFRKEGQNVTLSCEQNLNHDAMYWYRQDPGQGLRLIYYSQIVNDFQKGDIAEGYSVSREKKESFPLTVTSAQKNPTAFYLCASRGTGDDEQFFGPGTRLTVL.

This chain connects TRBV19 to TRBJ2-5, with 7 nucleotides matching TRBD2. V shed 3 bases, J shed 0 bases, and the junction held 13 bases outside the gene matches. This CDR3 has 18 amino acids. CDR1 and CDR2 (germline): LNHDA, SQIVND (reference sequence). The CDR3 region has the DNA TGTGCCAGTAGTATGGGTTCGTCAGGGAGGGCGTACCAAGAGACCCAGTACTTC. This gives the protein CASSMGSSGRAYQETQYF.

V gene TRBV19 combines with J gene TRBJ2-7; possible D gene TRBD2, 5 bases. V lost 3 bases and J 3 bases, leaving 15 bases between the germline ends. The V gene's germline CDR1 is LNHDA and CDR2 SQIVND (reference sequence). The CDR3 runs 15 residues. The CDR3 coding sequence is TGTGCCAGTAGTATGACGTCCGGGGTCTTCTACGAGCAGTACTTC. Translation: CASSMTSGVFYEQYF.

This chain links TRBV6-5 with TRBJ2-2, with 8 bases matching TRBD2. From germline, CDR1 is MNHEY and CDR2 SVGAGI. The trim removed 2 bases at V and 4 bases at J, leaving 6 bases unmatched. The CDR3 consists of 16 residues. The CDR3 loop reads CASSYRGRIGTGELFF. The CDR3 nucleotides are TGTGCCAGCAGTTACCGCGGGAGGATAGGCACCGGGGAGCTGTTTTTT.

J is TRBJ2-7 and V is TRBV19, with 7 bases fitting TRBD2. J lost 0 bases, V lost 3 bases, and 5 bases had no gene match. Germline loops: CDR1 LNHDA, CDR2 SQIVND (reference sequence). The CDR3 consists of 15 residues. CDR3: CASSMLAASSYEQYF. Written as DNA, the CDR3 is TGTGCCAGTAGTATGCTAGCGGCTAGCTCCTACGAGCAGTACTTC.

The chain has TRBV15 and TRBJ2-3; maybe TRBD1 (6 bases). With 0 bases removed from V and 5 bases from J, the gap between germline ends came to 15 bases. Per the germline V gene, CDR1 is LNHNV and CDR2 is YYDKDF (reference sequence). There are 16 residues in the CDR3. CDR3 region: CATSRDYSQGKDTQYF. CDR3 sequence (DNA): TGTGCCACCAGCAGAGATTACTCACAGGGAAAAGATACGCAGTATTTT.

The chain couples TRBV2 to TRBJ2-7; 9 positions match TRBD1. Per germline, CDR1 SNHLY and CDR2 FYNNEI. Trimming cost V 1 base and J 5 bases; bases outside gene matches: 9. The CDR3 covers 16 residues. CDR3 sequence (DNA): TGTGCCAGCAGTGAAGGAGATGGGGGACAGGGCCACGAGCAGTACTTC. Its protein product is CASSEGDGGQGHEQYF.

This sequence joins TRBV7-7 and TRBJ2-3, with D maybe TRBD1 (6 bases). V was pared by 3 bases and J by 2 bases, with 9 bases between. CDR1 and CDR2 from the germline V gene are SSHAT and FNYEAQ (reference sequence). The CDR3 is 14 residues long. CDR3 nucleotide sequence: TGTGCCAGCAGCTTGGACAGAACCACAGATACGCAGTATTTT. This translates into CASSLDRTTDTQYF.

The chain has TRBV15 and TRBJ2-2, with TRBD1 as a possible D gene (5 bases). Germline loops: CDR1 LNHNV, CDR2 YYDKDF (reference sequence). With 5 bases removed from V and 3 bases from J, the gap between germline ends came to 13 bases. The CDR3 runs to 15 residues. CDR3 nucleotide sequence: TGTGCCACCAGCCGTACTCAGGGATACACCGGGGAGCTGTTTTTT. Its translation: CATSRTQGYTGELFF.

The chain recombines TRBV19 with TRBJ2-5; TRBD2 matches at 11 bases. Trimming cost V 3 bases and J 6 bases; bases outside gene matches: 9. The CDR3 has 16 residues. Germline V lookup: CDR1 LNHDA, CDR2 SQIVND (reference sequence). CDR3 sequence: CASSMTASGRSQTQYF. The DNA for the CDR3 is TGTGCCAGTAGTATGACGGCTAGCGGGAGGTCTCAGACCCAGTACTTC.

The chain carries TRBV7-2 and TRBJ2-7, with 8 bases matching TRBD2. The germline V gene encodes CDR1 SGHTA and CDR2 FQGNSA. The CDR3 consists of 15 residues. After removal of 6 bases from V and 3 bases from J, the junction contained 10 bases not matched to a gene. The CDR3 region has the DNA TGTGCCAGCAGACGGGGGGGGCGAACCGTCTACGAGCAGTACTTC. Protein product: CASRRGGRTVYEQYF.

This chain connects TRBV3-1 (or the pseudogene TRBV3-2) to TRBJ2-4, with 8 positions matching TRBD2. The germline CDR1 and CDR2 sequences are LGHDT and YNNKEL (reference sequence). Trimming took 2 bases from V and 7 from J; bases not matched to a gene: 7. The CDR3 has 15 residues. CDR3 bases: TGTGCCAGCAGCCAACAGGCGGGAGGAGGGAACATTCAGTACTTC. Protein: CASSQQAGGGNIQYF.

CDR3 sequence: CASSQETRLAGASYEQYF. Here the CDR3 DNA reads TGTGCCAGCAGCCAAGAGACACGACTAGCGGGAGCTTCCTACGAGCAGTACTTC. V gene TRBV4-2 combines with J gene TRBJ2-7; 12 bases are shared with TRBD2. The CDR3 length is 18 residues. CDR1 is LGHNA, CDR2 YNFKEQ, per germline. With 0 bases clipped from V and 1 base from J, the junction kept 7 bases outside the gene matches.

CDR3 loop: CASSFGLRAYGYTF. The CDR3 nucleotides are TGTGCCAGCAGTTTCGGTTTACGCGCATATGGCTACACCTTC. V usage is TRBV28 and J usage is TRBJ1-2; D call uncertain. Germline V gene lookup returns CDR1 MDHEN and CDR2 SYDVKM. CDR3 length: 14 amino acids. V was pared by 3 bases and J by 5 bases, with 13 bases between.